This T cell receptor beta chain appears in the sequencing data of a study of T cells after yellow fever vaccination. MiXCR, applied by TCRdb to the 5' RACE reads, yields one record per CDR3 protein. The sample shows around 340,000 distinct CDR3 sequences, 8.7% of them seen only once. The V gene end was trimmed by 0 bases and the J gene end by 9 bases; junction bases not matched to a gene: 5. Germline loops: CDR1 SGHAT, CDR2 FQNNGV. The CDR3 contains 15 residues. This clonotype was seen at least ten times. The sample here was PBMCs, taken on the day of the first yellow fever vaccination. The chain recombines TRBV11-2 with TRBJ2-1; 10 nucleotides agree with TRBD2. The receptor comes from a young man who received the YFV17D yellow fever vaccine. The CDR3 loop is CASSLESGGAGEQFF. The CDR3 DNA reads as TGTGCCAGCAGCTTAGAGAGCGGGGGGGCTGGTGAGCAGTTCTTC.